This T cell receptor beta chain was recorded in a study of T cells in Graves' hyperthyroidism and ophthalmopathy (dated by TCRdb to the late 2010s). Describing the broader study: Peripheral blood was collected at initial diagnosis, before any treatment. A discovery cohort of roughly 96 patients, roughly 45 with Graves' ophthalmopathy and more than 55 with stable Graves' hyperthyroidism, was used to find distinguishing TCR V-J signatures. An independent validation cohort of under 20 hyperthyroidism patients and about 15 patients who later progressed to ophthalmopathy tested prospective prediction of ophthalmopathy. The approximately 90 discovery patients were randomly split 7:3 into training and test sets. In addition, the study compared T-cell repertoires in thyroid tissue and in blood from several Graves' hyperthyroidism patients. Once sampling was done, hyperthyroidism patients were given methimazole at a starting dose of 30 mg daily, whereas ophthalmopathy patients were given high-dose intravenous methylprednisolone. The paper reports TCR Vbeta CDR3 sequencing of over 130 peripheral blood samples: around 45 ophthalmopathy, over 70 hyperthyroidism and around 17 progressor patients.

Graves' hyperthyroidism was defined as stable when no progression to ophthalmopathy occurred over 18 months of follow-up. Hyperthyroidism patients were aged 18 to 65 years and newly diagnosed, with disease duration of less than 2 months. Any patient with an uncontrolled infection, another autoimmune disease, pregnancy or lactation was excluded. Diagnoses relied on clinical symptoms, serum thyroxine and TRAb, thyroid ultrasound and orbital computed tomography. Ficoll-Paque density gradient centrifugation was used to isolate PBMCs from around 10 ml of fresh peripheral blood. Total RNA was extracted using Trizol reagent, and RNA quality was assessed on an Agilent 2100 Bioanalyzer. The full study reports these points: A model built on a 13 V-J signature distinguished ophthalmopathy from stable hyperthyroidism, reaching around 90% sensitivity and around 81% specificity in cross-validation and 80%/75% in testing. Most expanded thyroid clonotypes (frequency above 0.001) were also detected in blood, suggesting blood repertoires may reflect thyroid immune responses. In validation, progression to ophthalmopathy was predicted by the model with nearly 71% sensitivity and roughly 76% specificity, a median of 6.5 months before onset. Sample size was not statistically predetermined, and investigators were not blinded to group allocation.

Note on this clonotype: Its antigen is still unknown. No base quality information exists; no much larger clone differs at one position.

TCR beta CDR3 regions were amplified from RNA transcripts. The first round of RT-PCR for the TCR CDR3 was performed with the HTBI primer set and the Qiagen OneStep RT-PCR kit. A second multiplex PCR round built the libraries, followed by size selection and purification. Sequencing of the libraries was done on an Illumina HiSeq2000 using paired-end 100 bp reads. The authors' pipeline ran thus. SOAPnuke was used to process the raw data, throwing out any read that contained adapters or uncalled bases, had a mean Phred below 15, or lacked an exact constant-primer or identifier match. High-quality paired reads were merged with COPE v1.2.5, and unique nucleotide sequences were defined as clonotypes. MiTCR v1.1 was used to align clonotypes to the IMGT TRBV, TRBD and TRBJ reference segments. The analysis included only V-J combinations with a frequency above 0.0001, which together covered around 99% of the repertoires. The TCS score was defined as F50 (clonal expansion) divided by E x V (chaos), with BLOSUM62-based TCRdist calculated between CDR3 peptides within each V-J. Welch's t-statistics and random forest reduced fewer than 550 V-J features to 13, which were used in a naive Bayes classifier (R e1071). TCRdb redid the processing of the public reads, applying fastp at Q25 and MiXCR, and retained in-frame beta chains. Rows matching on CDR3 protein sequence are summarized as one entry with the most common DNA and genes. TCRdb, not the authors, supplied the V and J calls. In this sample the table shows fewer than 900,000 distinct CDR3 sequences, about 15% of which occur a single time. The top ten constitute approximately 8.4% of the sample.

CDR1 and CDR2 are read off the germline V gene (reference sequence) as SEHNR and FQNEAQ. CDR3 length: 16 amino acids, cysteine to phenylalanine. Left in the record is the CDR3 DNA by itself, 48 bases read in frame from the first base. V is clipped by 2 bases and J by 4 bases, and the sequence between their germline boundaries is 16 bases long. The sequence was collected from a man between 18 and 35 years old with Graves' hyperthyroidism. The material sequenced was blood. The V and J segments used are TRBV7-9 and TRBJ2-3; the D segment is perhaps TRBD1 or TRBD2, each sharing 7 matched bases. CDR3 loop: CASSLKGAGVSDTQYF. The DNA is TGTGCCAGCAGCTTAAAGGGGGCGGGAGTGTCAGATACGCAGTATTTT.